These 24 T cell receptor beta chains originate from one sample sequenced in a study of blood T cell repertoires in COVID-19. Only in-frame clones appear in the TCRdb table, and some are missing; sequencing was by immunoSEQ multiplex PCR. The table records 200,000 to 300,000 clones, roughly 86% of them present only once. The specimen was peripheral blood. Source of these receptors: a woman aged 55 to 70 who had recovered from COVID-19.

The rearrangement links TRBV4-1 to TRBJ1-1; tentative D call: TRBD1 (6 bases). CDR1 MGHRA and CDR2 YSYEKL come from the germline V gene. This CDR3 has 14 residues. The V gene lost 3 bases and the J gene lost 7 bases, with 15 bases spanning the gap. The CDR3 spells CASSQTITRGEAFF. The CDR3 bases are TGCGCCAGCAGCCAGACTATCACCAGGGGTGAAGCTTTCTTT.

This chain joins TRBV4-1 and TRBJ1-4; D is possibly TRBD1 (5 bases). Trimming took off 1 base at V and 10 bases at J, with 13 bases between the two ends. The CDR3 has 14 amino acids. Germline V gene sequence: CDR1 MGHRA, CDR2 YSYEKL. The CDR3 spells CASSQARELGKLFF. Written as DNA, the CDR3 is TGCGCCAGCAGCCAAGCCAGGGAATTGGGAAAACTGTTTTTT.

The chain employs TRBV2 and TRBJ2-4, with 11 bases aligning to TRBD1. V lost 1 base, J lost 7 bases, and 3 bases stayed unmatched. This CDR3 is 15 amino acids long. The germline V gene has CDR1 SNHLY and CDR2 FYNNEI. The CDR3 is CASSEGTGGPNIQYF. CDR3 nucleotide sequence: TGTGCCAGCAGTGAAGGGACAGGGGGCCCCAACATTCAGTACTTC. The full variable domain, with the rest looked up from reference TRBV2 and TRBJ2-4, is EPEVTQTPSHQVTQMGQEVILRCVPISNHLYFYWYRQILGQKVEFLVSFYNNEISEKSEIFDDQFSVERPDGSNFTLKIRSTKLEDSAMYFCASSEGTGGPNIQYFGAGTRLSVL.

This rearrangement joins TRBV2 to TRBJ1-5; TRBD1 aligns across 7 bases. V was pared by 4 bases and J by 6 bases, with 6 bases of the junction left unmatched. Per germline, CDR1 SNHLY and CDR2 FYNNEI. This CDR3 has 14 residues. The CDR3 DNA reads TGTGCCAGCAGTGGGGACAGCGGGCTTCAGCCCCAGCATTTT. Amino acids: CASSGDSGLQPQHF.

The chain joins TRBV9 to TRBJ2-7; 10 bases fit TRBD1. Looked up from germline, CDR1 is SGDLS and CDR2 is YYNGEE. This CDR3 comprises 16 residues. V lost 3 bases to trimming and J lost 5 bases; unmatched junction nucleotides: 11. CDR3 DNA: TGTGCCAGCAGCGCAATCCGACAGGGGGCTATGCACGAGCAGTACTTC. Its translation is CASSAIRQGAMHEQYF.

This clone was seen just once. The chain joins TRBV9 to TRBJ1-4, with 9 bases lining up with TRBD1. The length of the CDR3 is 14 residues. CDR1 is SGDLS, CDR2 YYNGEE, per germline. Losses at the gene ends were 1 base for V and 8 bases for J; bases not matched to a gene: 3. The CDR3 nucleotides are TGTGCCAGCAGCGTAAGGACAGGGGACGAAAAACTGTTTTTT. Residues: CASSVRTGDEKLFF.

The chain employs TRBV27 and TRBJ1-1; no definite D call. There are 13 residues in the CDR3. V lost 5 bases, J lost 3 bases, and 10 bases lay in between. Germline CDR1 MNHEY, CDR2 SMNVEV (reference sequence). This CDR3 is CASSLGSDTEAFF. The DNA for the CDR3 is TGTGCCAGCAGTCTCGGTTCGGACACTGAAGCTTTCTTT.

The genes are TRBV6-6 and TRBJ2-7; 7 nucleotides line up with TRBD1. The trim removed 0 bases at V and 2 bases at J, leaving 4 bases unmatched. The CDR3 has 15 amino acids. CDR1 is MNHNY and CDR2 is SVGAGI in the germline V gene (reference sequence). CDR3 loop: CASSYSWTGTYEQYF. Written as DNA, the CDR3 is TGTGCCAGCAGTTACTCGTGGACAGGAACCTACGAGCAGTACTTC.

This clone was detected once. This rearrangement joins TRBV9 to TRBJ2-2, with no clear D. V dropped 0 bases and J dropped 7 bases, with 7 bases sitting between them. The CDR3 totals 13 residues. The germline V gene encodes CDR1 SGDLS and CDR2 YYNGEE. In DNA, the CDR3 is TGTGCCAGCAGCGTAGGTCACGGCGGGGAGCTGTTTTTT. Protein product: CASSVGHGGELFF.

The chain links TRBV6-5 to TRBJ1-4; the match to TRBD1 covers 10 bases. The CDR3 length is 12 residues. With V trimmed by 6 bases and J by 10 bases, 2 bases remained unmatched. Per the germline V gene, CDR1 is MNHEY and CDR2 is SVGAGI. CDR3 residues: CASRRTGGKLFF. The CDR3 DNA is TGTGCCAGCAGACGGACAGGGGGAAAACTGTTTTTT.

This chain connects TRBV3-1 (or the pseudogene TRBV3-2) to TRBJ2-7, with TRBD1 matching 11 bases. V was pared by 3 bases and J by 6 bases, with 4 bases of the junction left unmatched. This CDR3 region has 14 residues. Germline V lookup: CDR1 LGHDT, CDR2 YNNKEL (reference sequence). CDR3 protein: CASSQGTGGSEQYF. The CDR3 nucleotides read TGTGCCAGCAGCCAGGGGACAGGGGGGAGCGAGCAGTACTTC.

This clone was picked up one time. The gene calls are TRBV7-2 and TRBJ2-2; 7 bases fit TRBD2. V trimming: 3 bases; J trimming: 5 bases; junction bases outside the gene matches: 6. The CDR3 spans 15 residues. Germline V CDR1 and CDR2: SGHTA, FQGNSA. This chain's CDR3 is CASSLSSGTTGELFF. The CDR3 DNA is TGTGCCAGCAGCTTGAGCAGCGGGACGACCGGGGAGCTGTTTTTT.

V is TRBV7-6 and J is TRBJ1-5; D call uncertain. The CDR3 is 13 residues long. With 4 bases removed from V and 3 bases from J, the gap between germline ends came to 7 bases. Per the germline V gene, CDR1 is SGHVS and CDR2 is FNYEAQ. CDR3 sequence reads: CASSSNNNQPQHF. CDR3 bases: TGTGCCAGCAGCTCCAACAACAATCAGCCCCAGCATTTT.

The V and J genes are TRBV9 and TRBJ1-1; 9 bases line up with TRBD1. The CDR3 totals 15 residues. Germline CDR1 SGDLS, CDR2 YYNGEE. V lost 0 bases to trimming and J lost 3 bases; unmatched junction nucleotides: 3. The CDR3 here is CASSVVGTGHTEAFF. The CDR3 DNA reads TGTGCCAGCAGCGTAGTAGGGACAGGGCACACTGAAGCTTTCTTT.

The chain has TRBV2 and TRBJ1-1; D is undetermined. V lost 7 bases to trimming and J lost 1 base, with 10 bases between them. The CDR3 contains 13 residues. Germline CDR1 SNHLY, CDR2 FYNNEI. This chain's CDR3 is CASNRLANTEAFF. CDR3 DNA: TGTGCCAGCAATCGGCTAGCGAACACTGAAGCTTTCTTT.

This sequence joins TRBV4-2 and TRBJ2-3; the match to TRBD2 covers 9 bases. The CDR3 has 17 amino acids. With 0 bases clipped from V and 5 bases from J, the junction kept 9 bases outside the gene matches. The V gene's germline CDR1 is LGHNA and CDR2 YNFKEQ. CDR3: CASSQDLAGVFEDTQYF. DNA of the CDR3: TGTGCCAGCAGCCAAGATTTAGCGGGGGTATTCGAAGATACGCAGTATTTT.

The chain recombines TRBV6-1 with TRBJ2-3; 12 nucleotides agree with TRBD2. With 2 bases clipped from V and 0 bases from J, the junction kept 6 bases outside the gene matches. CDR1 and CDR2 (germline): MNHNS, SASEGT. The CDR3 runs 18 residues. The CDR3 loop is CASSERPSGGASTDTQYF. As DNA, the CDR3 is TGTGCCAGCAGTGAAAGGCCTAGCGGGGGGGCTAGCACAGATACGCAGTATTTT.

V gene TRBV19 combines with J gene TRBJ1-2; no clear D gene. This CDR3 contains 15 residues. V lost 6 bases and J 1 base, leaving 15 bases between the germline ends. Germline V CDR1 and CDR2: LNHDA, SQIVND (reference sequence). CDR3 residues: CASRGGDNLNYGYTF. Here the CDR3 DNA reads TGTGCCAGTAGGGGAGGCGATAACCTTAACTATGGCTACACCTTC. Full variable domain (rest looked up from reference TRBV19 and TRBJ1-2): DGGITQSPKYLFRKEGQNVTLSCEQNLNHDAMYWYRQDPGQGLRLIYYSQIVNDFQKGDIAEGYSVSREKKESFPLTVTSAQKNPTAFYLCASRGGDNLNYGYTFGSGTRLTVV.

The V and J genes are TRBV5-1 and TRBJ2-3, with D uncertain. Germline V gene data show CDR1 as SGHRS and CDR2 as YFSETQ. Trimming pared 2 bases from V and 2 bases from J, leaving 9 bases between. The CDR3 covers 14 residues. The CDR3, as DNA: TGCGCCAGCAGCTTCACCAGAAACACAGATACGCAGTATTTT. This sequence encodes CASSFTRNTDTQYF. The whole variable domain, filled in from reference TRBV5-1 and TRBJ2-3, reads KAGVTQTPRYLIKTRGQQVTLSCSPISGHRSVSWYQQTPGQGLQFLFEYFSETQRNKGNFPGRFSGRQFSNSRSEMNVSTLELGDSALYLCASSFTRNTDTQYFGPGTRLTVL.

This clone was seen just once. The V call is TRBV27, the J call TRBJ1-5; maybe TRBD1 (5 bases). Looked up from germline, CDR1 is MNHEY and CDR2 is SMNVEV (reference sequence). The CDR3 consists of 14 residues. Trimming took off 6 bases at V and 0 bases at J, with 9 bases between the two ends. This CDR3 is CASRQGFSNQPQHF. The CDR3 nucleotides read TGTGCCAGCAGGCAGGGCTTTAGCAATCAGCCCCAGCATTTT.

The V call is TRBV25-1, the J call TRBJ1-2; 8 nucleotides line up with TRBD1. The CDR3 runs 14 residues. The junction had 6 bases not matched to a gene; V was cut back by 2 bases and J by 7 bases. CDR1 and CDR2 (germline): MGHDK, SYGVNS. CDR3 protein: CASSERQGSGGYTF. The CDR3 bases are TGTGCCAGCAGTGAAAGACAGGGGAGTGGTGGCTACACCTTC.

V usage is TRBV5-1 and J usage is TRBJ2-7; the D gene is possibly TRBD1 (7 bases). The CDR3 extends over 14 amino acids. Trimming took 4 bases from V and 2 from J, leaving 13 bases between them. Per the germline V gene, CDR1 is SGHRS and CDR2 is YFSETQ. The DNA of the CDR3 is TGCGCCAGCAGCAGGCGGGACAGAGCCTACGAGCAGTACTTC. It encodes CASSRRDRAYEQYF.

This chain connects TRBV7-2 to TRBJ1-2; possibly TRBD1 for D (6 bases). This CDR3 spans 13 amino acids. Germline CDR1 reads SGHTA; CDR2 reads FQGNSA. Trimming shortened V by 4 bases and J by 7 bases, and 13 bases separated the two germline ends. The CDR3 bases are TGTGCCAGCAGCTGGGGGAACAGGGCTGGCTACACCTTC. It codes for CASSWGNRAGYTF.

Concerning this clone itself: One junction end disagrees with the germline gene, perhaps due to a read error. The chain carries TRBV2 and TRBJ1-2; D unresolved. In germline, CDR1 is SNHLY, CDR2 FYNNEI. The CDR3 totals 13 residues. In nucleotides, the CDR3 is TGTGCCGGCAGACGGGAGGTCAACTATGGCTACACCTTC. Amino acid sequence: CAGRREVNYGYTF. Combining the CDR3 with reference TRBV2 and TRBJ1-2 gives the whole variable domain EPEVTQTPSHQVTQMGQEVILRCVPISNHLYFYWYRQILGQKVEFLVSFYNNEISEKSEIFDDQFSVERPDGSNFTLKIRSTKLEDSAMYFCAGRREVNYGYTFGSGTRLTVV.